Shown below are 15 T cell receptor beta chains from a single sample sequenced in a study of cytomegalovirus exposure and HLA in healthy donors. This PCR relied on a set of 60 Vbeta primers and 13 Jbeta primers. TCRdb keeps only in-frame clones here, not all; method: immunoSEQ multiplex PCR. The data show about 97,000 clones, about four fifths seen once. What was sequenced was PBMCs. These receptors all stem from a male donor in good health and CMV-seropositive.

This clone was seen a handful of times. The J gene is TRBJ1-2, the V gene TRBV7-2, with D possibly TRBD1 on 6 matching bases. The V and J ends lost 7 bases and 3 bases respectively, with 15 bases between them. Germline loops: CDR1 SGHTA, CDR2 FQGNSA. This CDR3 contains 14 residues. DNA for the CDR3: TGTGCCAGCACTTTAAGGGGGTTTGACTATGGCTACACCTTC. This sequence encodes CASTLRGFDYGYTF.

The chain employs TRBV19 and TRBJ1-1; D ambiguous. The CDR3 has 11 residues. V lost 6 bases and J lost 7, with 9 bases in between. Looked up from germline, CDR1 is LNHDA and CDR2 is SQIVND (reference sequence). CDR3 sequence reads: CASSPGREAFF. The CDR3 DNA follows: TGTGCCAGTAGCCCAGGCCGTGAAGCTTTCTTT. The variable domain in full, with the rest retrieved from reference TRBV19 and TRBJ1-1, is DGGITQSPKYLFRKEGQNVTLSCEQNLNHDAMYWYRQDPGQGLRLIYYSQIVNDFQKGDIAEGYSVSREKKESFPLTVTSAQKNPTAFYLCASSPGREAFFGQGTRLTVV.

The V call is TRBV5-4, the J call TRBJ1-3; 7 bases agree with TRBD1. This CDR3 has 15 residues. CDR1 and CDR2 (germline): SGHNT, YYREEE (reference sequence). Trimming took 4 bases from V and 4 from J; bases not matched to a gene: 8. The CDR3 here is CASSKTGDAGNTIYF. The CDR3, as DNA: TGTGCCAGCAGCAAAACAGGGGATGCCGGAAACACCATATATTTT.

This clone was seen more than once but under ten times. This chain uses TRBV6-5 with TRBJ1-2, with 8 bases aligning to TRBD1. This CDR3 has 15 residues. Germline V gives CDR1 MNHEY, CDR2 SVGAGI. After removal of 0 bases from V and 7 bases from J, the junction contained 7 bases not matched to a gene. This chain's CDR3 is CASSYSSQGAGGYTF. The DNA of the CDR3 is TGTGCCAGCAGTTACTCGAGCCAGGGGGCCGGTGGCTACACCTTC.

The rearrangement links TRBV2 to TRBJ1-5; 7 nucleotides align to TRBD1. The CDR3 is made up of 14 amino acids. V lost 8 bases and J lost 0; bases outside the gene matches: 4. Germline CDR1 reads SNHLY; CDR2 reads FYNNEI. The CDR3 DNA reads as TGTGCCAGCTCGGGACAGACTAGCAATCAGCCCCAGCATTTT. Encoded protein: CASSGQTSNQPQHF.

The CDR3 DNA reads as TGTGCCAGCAGTGACAGGGCAACCTATGGCTACACCTTC. This sequence encodes CASSDRATYGYTF. The chain employs TRBV2 and TRBJ1-2, with D possibly being TRBD1 (5 bases). Germline lookup yields CDR1 SNHLY and CDR2 FYNNEI. Deletions cut 3 bases from V and 4 bases from J, with 9 bases between. This CDR3 contains 13 residues.

The genes are TRBV10-3 and TRBJ1-1; 7 bases are a match to TRBD1. J lost 6 bases, V lost 11 bases, and 6 bases had no gene match. Germline V lookup: CDR1 ENHRY, CDR2 SYGVKD. The CDR3 spans 11 residues. The CDR3 sequence: CAAQGSAEAFF. DNA of the CDR3: TGTGCCGCACAGGGGTCAGCTGAAGCTTTCTTT.

V usage is TRBV5-1 and J usage is TRBJ1-2, with 12 bases aligning to TRBD1. The CDR3 totals 17 residues. Germline V gene data show CDR1 as SGHRS and CDR2 as YFSETQ. V was pared by 2 bases and J by 5 bases, with 10 bases of the junction left unmatched. The DNA of the CDR3 is TGCGCCAGCAGCTTCGGGACAGGGGGCGAGGTATGGTATGGCTACACCTTC. Its translation is CASSFGTGGEVWYGYTF. Looking up the rest from reference TRBV5-1 and TRBJ1-2 gives the full variable domain: KAGVTQTPRYLIKTRGQQVTLSCSPISGHRSVSWYQQTPGQGLQFLFEYFSETQRNKGNFPGRFSGRQFSNSRSEMNVSTLELGDSALYLCASSFGTGGEVWYGYTFGSGTRLTVV.

This clone was seen a single time. This chain joins TRBV27 and TRBJ1-4; D is undetermined. Trimming took 5 bases from V and 7 from J, leaving 17 bases between them. Germline V gene data show CDR1 as MNHEY and CDR2 as SMNVEV (reference sequence). This CDR3 is 15 amino acids long. The CDR3 nucleotides are TGTGCCAGCAGTGCTATACCGGGATTCCCTGAAAAACTGTTTTTT. Translation gives CASSAIPGFPEKLFF.

The chain employs TRBV19 and TRBJ1-1; D remains ambiguous. The CDR3 loop spans 13 amino acids. Per germline, CDR1 LNHDA and CDR2 SQIVND (reference sequence). The V end was cut by 7 bases, the J end by 1 base, with 10 bases between. CDR3 residues: CASTRVSNTEAFF. The CDR3 coding sequence is TGTGCCAGTACGCGGGTTTCGAACACTGAAGCTTTCTTT.

This clone came up once. The gene calls are TRBV5-1 and TRBJ2-7; 12 bases fit TRBD1. The germline V gene encodes CDR1 SGHRS and CDR2 YFSETQ. The CDR3 length is 16 residues. V lost 4 bases to trimming and J lost 7 bases; unmatched junction nucleotides: 12. Here the CDR3 reads CASSHPPGQGAGEQYF. The DNA for the CDR3 is TGCGCCAGCAGCCACCCACCGGGACAGGGGGCGGGAGAGCAGTACTTC.

The chain couples TRBV5-1 to TRBJ1-4; perhaps TRBD1 as D (5 bases). This CDR3 spans 14 amino acids. V was cut by 0 bases and J by 5 bases, with 8 bases left in between. The germline V gene encodes CDR1 SGHRS and CDR2 YFSETQ. CDR3 region: CASSLGGGNEKLFF. The CDR3 DNA is TGCGCCAGCAGCTTGGGCGGGGGGAATGAAAAACTGTTTTTT.

This chain uses TRBV6-1 with TRBJ1-2, with 7 bases matching TRBD1. CDR1 and CDR2 from the germline V gene are MNHNS and SASEGT. This CDR3 contains 15 residues. The ends lost 4 bases at V and 4 bases at J; junction bases unmatched: 9. CDR3 sequence (DNA): TGTGCCAGCAGTGGAGCAATGAGGGGGCTCTATGGCTACACCTTC. Residues: CASSGAMRGLYGYTF.

V is TRBV13 and J is TRBJ2-5, with D perhaps TRBD2 (5 bases). Looked up from germline, CDR1 is PRHDT and CDR2 is FYEKMQ (reference sequence). CDR3 length equals 17 residues. The ends were cut back, 4 bases at V and 0 bases at J, with 18 bases in the middle. The CDR3 loop is CASSSSNSPEYQETQYF. DNA for the CDR3: TGTGCCAGCAGCTCTAGCAACAGTCCCGAGTACCAAGAGACCCAGTACTTC.

This chain links TRBV29-1 with TRBJ2-7; 7 nucleotides match TRBD1. CDR1 is SQVTM, CDR2 ANQGSEA, per germline. With V trimmed by 5 bases and J by 2 bases, 3 bases remained unmatched. There are 12 residues in the CDR3. The CDR3 DNA reads as TGCAGCGTTTCGACAGGGACCTACGAGCAGTACTTC. This gives the protein CSVSTGTYEQYF.